These 9 T cell receptor beta chains share one sample of origin, sequenced in a study of shared clonotypes between healthy human individuals. Using immunoSEQ multiplex PCR, the repertoire was profiled, and TCRdb retains in-frame clones only, with some absent. Altogether roughly 220,000 clones are present, about 69% being singletons, with the ten largest covering approximately 10%. Sequencing used memory CD4+ T cells sorted from blood. The subset: CD45RA-negative fraction. The receptors originated from a man aged 25 to 45 in good health.

The rearrangement joins TRBV5-5 to TRBJ2-3, with 13 nucleotides matching TRBD2. After removal of 4 bases from V and 0 bases from J, the junction contained 2 bases not matched to a gene. Germline CDR1 reads SGHKS; CDR2 reads YYEKEE (reference sequence). The CDR3 is made up of 16 amino acids. The CDR3 bases are TGTGCCAGCAGCCTGGGACTAGCGGGAAGCACAGATACGCAGTATTTT. It translates to CASSLGLAGSTDTQYF.

The chain employs TRBV15 and TRBJ2-1, with 9 bases matching TRBD1. The V segment lost 5 bases and the J segment 6 bases; nucleotides outside the gene matches: 8. CDR3 length: 15 amino acids. The germline gives CDR1 LNHNV, CDR2 YYDKDF (reference sequence). The CDR3 loop is CATSSQGAPGNEQFF. The CDR3 DNA reads TGTGCCACCAGCTCACAGGGGGCGCCAGGCAATGAGCAGTTCTTC.

The chain carries TRBV7-2 and TRBJ2-7; D is undetermined. This CDR3 region has 15 residues. The V gene lost 3 bases and the J gene lost 5 bases, with 17 bases spanning the gap. CDR1 SGHTA and CDR2 FQGNSA come from the germline V gene. CDR3 sequence: CASSLHPIPSHEQYF. CDR3 bases: TGTGCCAGCAGCTTGCACCCCATCCCTTCCCACGAGCAGTACTTC.

With regard to this clone: One end of the junction varies from germline; a read error may be responsible. The rearrangement joins TRBV6-5 to TRBJ1-1; D is unresolved. The germline CDR1 and CDR2 sequences are MNHEY and SVGAGI. The CDR3 consists of 15 residues. The DNA for the CDR3 is TGTGCCAGCAGTTACTCGCCCATCCCAAACAGTGAAGCTTTCTTT. Amino acid sequence: CASSYSPIPNSEAFF.

The chain links TRBV5-1 to TRBJ2-5; the D call may be TRBD1 or TRBD2 (6 bases each). CDR3 size: 14 residues. Germline CDR1 SGHRS, CDR2 YFSETQ. V lost 2 bases and J 2 bases, leaving 10 bases between the germline ends. The CDR3 loop is CASSFGGPQETQYF. The CDR3 coding sequence is TGCGCCAGCAGCTTTGGGGGGCCTCAAGAGACCCAGTACTTC.

The chain recombines TRBV28 with TRBJ1-1; a weak D match, TRBD1 (5 bases). The CDR3 is 17 amino acids. With 8 bases removed from V and 1 base from J, the gap between germline ends came to 23 bases. In germline, CDR1 is MDHEN, CDR2 SYDVKM. The CDR3 coding sequence is TGTGCCAGCCGCAACAGACACGGGACCATTTCGAACACTGAAGCTTTCTTT. It codes for CASRNRHGTISNTEAFF.

This clone was found once. V usage is TRBV30 and J usage is TRBJ1-4, with D maybe TRBD1 (6 bases). Trimming took 4 bases from V and 4 from J, leaving 13 bases between them. Germline V gives CDR1 GTSNPN, CDR2 SVGIG (reference sequence). This CDR3 comprises 14 residues. Here the CDR3 DNA reads TGTGCCTGGACCATGGGACACCTTAATGAAAAACTGTTTTTT. This encodes CAWTMGHLNEKLFF. Drawing the rest from reference TRBV30 and TRBJ1-4, the complete variable domain is SQTIHQWPATLVQPVGSPLSLECTVEGTSNPNLYWYRQAAGRGLQLLFYSVGIGQISSEVPQNLSASRPQDRQFILSSKKLLLSDSGFYLCAWTMGHLNEKLFFGSGTQLSVL.

This clone was recorded once. V and J are TRBV5-1 and TRBJ2-2; D is uncertain. With 0 bases removed from V and 5 bases from J, the gap between germline ends came to 8 bases. CDR3 length: 14 residues. From germline, CDR1 is SGHRS and CDR2 YFSETQ. CDR3 region: CASSLELGTGELFF. The CDR3 nucleotides are TGCGCCAGCAGCTTGGAGTTAGGGACCGGGGAGCTGTTTTTT.

The CDR3 bases are TGTGCCAGCAGCTTAGGAGGAAAAAAAGCTTTCTTT. Its translation is CASSLGGKKAFF. The chain uses TRBV7-3 and TRBJ1-1; D remains unclear. The germline V gene has CDR1 SGHTA and CDR2 FQGTGA. V was pared by 2 bases and J by 9 bases, with 10 bases between. The CDR3 extends over 12 amino acids. Supplemented by reference TRBV7-3 and TRBJ1-1, the full variable domain reads GAGVSQTPSNKVTEKGKYVELRCDPISGHTALYWYRQSLGQGPEFLIYFQGTGAADDSGLPNDRFFAVRPEGSVSTLKIQRTERGDSAVYLCASSLGGKKAFFGQGTRLTVV.